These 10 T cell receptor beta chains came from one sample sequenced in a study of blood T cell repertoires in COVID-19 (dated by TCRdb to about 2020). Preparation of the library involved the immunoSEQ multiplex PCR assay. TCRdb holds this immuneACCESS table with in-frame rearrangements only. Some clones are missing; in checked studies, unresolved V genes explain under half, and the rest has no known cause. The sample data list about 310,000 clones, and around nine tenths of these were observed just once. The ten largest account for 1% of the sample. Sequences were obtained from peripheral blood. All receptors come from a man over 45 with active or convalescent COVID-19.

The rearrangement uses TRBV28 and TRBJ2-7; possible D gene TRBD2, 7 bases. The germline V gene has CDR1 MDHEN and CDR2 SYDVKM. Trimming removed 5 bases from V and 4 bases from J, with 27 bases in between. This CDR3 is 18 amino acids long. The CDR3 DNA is TGTGCCAGCAGTCTCCTTTTGGGGGGGGCGCGTGGAGTTTACGAGCAGTACTTC. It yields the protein CASSLLLGGARGVYEQYF.

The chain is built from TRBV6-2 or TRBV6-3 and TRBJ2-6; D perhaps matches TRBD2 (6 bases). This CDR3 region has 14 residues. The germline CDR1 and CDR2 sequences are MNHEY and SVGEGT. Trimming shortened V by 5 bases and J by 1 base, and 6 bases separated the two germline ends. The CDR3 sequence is CASSAGSGANVLTF. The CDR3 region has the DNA TGTGCCAGCAGTGCGGGGTCTGGGGCCAACGTCCTGACTTTC.

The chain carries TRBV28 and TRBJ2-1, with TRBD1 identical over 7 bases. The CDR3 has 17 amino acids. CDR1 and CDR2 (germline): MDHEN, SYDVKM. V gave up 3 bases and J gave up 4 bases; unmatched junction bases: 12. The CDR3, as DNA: TGTGCCAGCAGTTTCCCCTCCGGACAGGCCGGATACAATGAGCAGTTCTTC. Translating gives CASSFPSGQAGYNEQFF.

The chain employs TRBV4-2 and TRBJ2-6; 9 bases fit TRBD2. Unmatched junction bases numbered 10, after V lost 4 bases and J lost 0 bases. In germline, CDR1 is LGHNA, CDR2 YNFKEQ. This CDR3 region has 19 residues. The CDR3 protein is CASSRTLAGISSGANVLTF. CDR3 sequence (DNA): TGTGCCAGCAGCCGAACCCTAGCGGGAATCAGCTCTGGGGCCAACGTCCTGACTTTC.

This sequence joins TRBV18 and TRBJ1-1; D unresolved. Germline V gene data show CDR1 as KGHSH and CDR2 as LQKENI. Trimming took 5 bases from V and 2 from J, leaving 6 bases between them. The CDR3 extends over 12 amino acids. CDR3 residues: CASSEANTEAFF. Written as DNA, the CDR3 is TGTGCCAGCTCAGAGGCAAACACTGAAGCTTTCTTT.

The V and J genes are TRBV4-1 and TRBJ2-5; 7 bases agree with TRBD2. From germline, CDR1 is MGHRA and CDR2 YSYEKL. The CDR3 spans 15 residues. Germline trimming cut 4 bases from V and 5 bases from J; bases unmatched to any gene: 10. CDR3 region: CASSREDQRGETQYF. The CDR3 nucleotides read TGCGCCAGCAGCCGCGAGGATCAGCGGGGTGAGACCCAGTACTTC.

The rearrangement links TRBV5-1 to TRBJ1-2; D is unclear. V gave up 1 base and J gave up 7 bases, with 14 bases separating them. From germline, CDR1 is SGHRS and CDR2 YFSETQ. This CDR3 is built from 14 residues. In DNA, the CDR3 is TGCGCCAGCAGCTTGAATCCGGGGTCGGCTGGCTACACCTTC. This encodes CASSLNPGSAGYTF. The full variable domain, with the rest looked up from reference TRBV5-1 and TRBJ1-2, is KAGVTQTPRYLIKTRGQQVTLSCSPISGHRSVSWYQQTPGQGLQFLFEYFSETQRNKGNFPGRFSGRQFSNSRSEMNVSTLELGDSALYLCASSLNPGSAGYTFGSGTRLTVV.

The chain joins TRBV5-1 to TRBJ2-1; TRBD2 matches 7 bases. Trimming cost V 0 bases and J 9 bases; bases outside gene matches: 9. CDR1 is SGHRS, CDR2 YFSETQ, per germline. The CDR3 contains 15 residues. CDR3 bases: TGCGCCAGCAGCTTGGGGGACTACCCGGGGGGTGAGCAGTTCTTC. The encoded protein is CASSLGDYPGGEQFF.

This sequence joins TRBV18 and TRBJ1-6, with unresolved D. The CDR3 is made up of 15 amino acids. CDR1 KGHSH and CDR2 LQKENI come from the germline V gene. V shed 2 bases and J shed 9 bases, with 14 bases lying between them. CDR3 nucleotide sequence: TGTGCCAGCTCACCAATGGACGGAGGATCTTCACCCCTCCACTTT. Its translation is CASSPMDGGSSPLHF.

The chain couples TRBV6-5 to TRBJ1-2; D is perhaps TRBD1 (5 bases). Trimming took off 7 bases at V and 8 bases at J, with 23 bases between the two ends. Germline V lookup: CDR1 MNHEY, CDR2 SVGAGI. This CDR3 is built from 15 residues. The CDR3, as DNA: TGTGCCAGCAAGGACCGCAAGTTTCCGGAGGGGGGCTACACCTTC. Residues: CASKDRKFPEGGYTF.